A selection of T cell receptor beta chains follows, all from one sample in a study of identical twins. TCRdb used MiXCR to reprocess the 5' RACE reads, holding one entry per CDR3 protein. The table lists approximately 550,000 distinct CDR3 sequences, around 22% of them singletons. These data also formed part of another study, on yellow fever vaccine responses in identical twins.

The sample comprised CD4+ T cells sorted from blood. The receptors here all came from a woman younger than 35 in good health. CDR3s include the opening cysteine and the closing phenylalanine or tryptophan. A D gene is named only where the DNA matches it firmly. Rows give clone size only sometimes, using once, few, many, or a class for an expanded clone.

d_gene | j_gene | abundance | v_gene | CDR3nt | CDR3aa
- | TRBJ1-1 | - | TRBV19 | TGTGCCAGTATCGGCGGGGGGCTTTTAATGAACACTGAAGCTTTCTTT | CASIGGGLLMNTEAFF
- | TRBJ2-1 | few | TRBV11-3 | TGTGCCAGCAGCTTAGGCCCCCCCTACAATGAGCAGTTCTTC | CASSLGPPYNEQFF
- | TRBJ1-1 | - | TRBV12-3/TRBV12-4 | TGTGCCAGCAGTTTAGGTTCAGGGACGGCCTTTGAAGCTTTCTTT | CASSLGSGTAFEAFF
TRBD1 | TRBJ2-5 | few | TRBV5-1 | TGCGCCAGCAGCTCGGGACAGGGTCTGAGGACCCAGTACTTC | CASSSGQGLRTQYF
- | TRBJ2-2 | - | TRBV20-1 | TGCAGTGCTAGAGAAGTGATCACCGGGGAGCTGTTTTTT | CSAREVITGELFF
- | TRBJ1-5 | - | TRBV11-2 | TGTGCCAGCAGCCAACTCACAGGGCCGGGCAATCAGCCCCAGCATTTT | CASSQLTGPGNQPQHF
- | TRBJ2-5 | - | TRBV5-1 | TGCGCCAGCAGCTTGCAGGCAGGCCTCTCTGAGACCCAGTACTTC | CASSLQAGLSETQYF
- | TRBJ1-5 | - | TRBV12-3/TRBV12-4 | TGTGCCAGCCTCGCCGGATTAGGTCAGCCCCAGCATTTT | CASLAGLGQPQHF
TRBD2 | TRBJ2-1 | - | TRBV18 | TGTGCCAGCTCACCACGGTGGCGGGAGGGGTTAAATGAGCAGTTCTTC | CASSPRWREGLNEQFF
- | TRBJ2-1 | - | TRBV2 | TGTGCCAGCAGTGGGGGGGCTTTAAGCTCCTACAATGAGCAGTTCTTC | CASSGGALSSYNEQFF
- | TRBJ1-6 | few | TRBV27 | TGTGCCAGCAGTTTATGGGGTAATTCACCCCTCCACTTT | CASSLWGNSPLHF
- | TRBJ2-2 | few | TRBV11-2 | TGTGCCAGCAGCTCGCTAGGACCGCCGGGCGGGGAGCTGTTTTTT | CASSSLGPPGGELFF
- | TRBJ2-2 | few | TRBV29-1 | TGCAGCGTTTTCTCCGACACCGGGGAGCTGTTTTTT | CSVFSDTGELFF
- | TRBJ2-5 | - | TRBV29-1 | TGCAGCGTTAAGGGAGACCGGTACCAAGAGACCCAGTACTTC | CSVKGDRYQETQYF
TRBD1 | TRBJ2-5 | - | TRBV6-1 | TGTGCCAGCAGCCGACAGACAGGGGGCACAGAGACCCAGTACTTC | CASSRQTGGTETQYF
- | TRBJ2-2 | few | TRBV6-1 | TGTGCCAGCAGCCCCGGGTGGGGACGGGGCAAGAACACCGGGGAGCTGTTTTTT | CASSPGWGRGKNTGELFF
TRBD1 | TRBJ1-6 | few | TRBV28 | TGTGCCAGCAGTCCTCGGGACAGAGATAATTCACCCCTCCACTTT | CASSPRDRDNSPLHF
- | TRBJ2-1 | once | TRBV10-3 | TGTGCCATCGGTGACTCCTCCTCGGCCTACAATGAGCAGTTCTTC | CAIGDSSSAYNEQFF
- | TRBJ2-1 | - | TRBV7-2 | TGTGCCAGCAGCTTATCGAGGGACAATGAGCAGTTCTTC | CASSLSRDNEQFF
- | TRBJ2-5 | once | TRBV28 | TGTGCCAGCAGTCCACCCCGGGCCCCGAAAATGGAGACCCAGTACTTC | CASSPPRAPKMETQYF
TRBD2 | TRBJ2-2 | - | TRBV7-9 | TGTGCCAGCAGCTTAGTAAGCGGGAGCGCCGGGGAGCTGTTTTTT | CASSLVSGSAGELFF
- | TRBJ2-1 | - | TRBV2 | TGTGCCAGCACGATGGGGTCGGGTGAGCACTTCTTC | CASTMGSGEHFF
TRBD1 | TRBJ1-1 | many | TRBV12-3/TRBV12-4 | TGTGCCAGCAGCCTCGACAGGGGTGGGACTGAAGCTTTCTTT | CASSLDRGGTEAFF
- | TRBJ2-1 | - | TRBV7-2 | TGTGCCAGCAGCACAGTGGGTGGGGAACTGTTCTTC | CASSTVGGELFF